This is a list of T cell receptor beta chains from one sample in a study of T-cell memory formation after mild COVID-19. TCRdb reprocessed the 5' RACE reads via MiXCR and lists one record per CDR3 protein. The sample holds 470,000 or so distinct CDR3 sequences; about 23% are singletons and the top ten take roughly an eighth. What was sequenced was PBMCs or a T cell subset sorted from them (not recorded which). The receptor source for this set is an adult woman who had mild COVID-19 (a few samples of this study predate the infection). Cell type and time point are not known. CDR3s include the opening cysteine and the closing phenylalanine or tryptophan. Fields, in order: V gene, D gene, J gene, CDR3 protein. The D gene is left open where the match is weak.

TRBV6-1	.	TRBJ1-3	CASIDSHSGNTIYF
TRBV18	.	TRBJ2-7	CASSPTDTYEQYF
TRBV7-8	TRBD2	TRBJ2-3	CASSPRGTGGPKDTQYF
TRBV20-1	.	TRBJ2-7	CSATGTTGYEQYF
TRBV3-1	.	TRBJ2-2	CASSRGTSNTGELFF
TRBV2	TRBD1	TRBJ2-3	CASRATPPGQSSTDTQYF
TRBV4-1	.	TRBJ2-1	CASSPTEVRGTQFF
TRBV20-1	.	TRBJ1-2	CSAVTLYGYTF
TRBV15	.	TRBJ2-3	CATSRVGFGTQYF
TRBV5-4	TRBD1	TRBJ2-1	CASRSDDRARYNEQFF
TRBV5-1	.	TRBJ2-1	CASSAGHQDNEQFF
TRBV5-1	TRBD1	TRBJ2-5	CASSTGQGAETQYF
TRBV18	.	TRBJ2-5	CASSPWDLGSDQYF
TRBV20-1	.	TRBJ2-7	CSARDGSSENYEQYF
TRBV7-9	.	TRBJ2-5	CASSSPETQYF
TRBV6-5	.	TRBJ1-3	CASSKPGLTGNTIYF
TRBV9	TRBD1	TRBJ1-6	CASSSAGQNRSPLHF
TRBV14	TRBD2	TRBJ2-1	CASSQDLGGEQFF
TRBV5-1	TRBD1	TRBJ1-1	CASRRGTGVKNTEAFF
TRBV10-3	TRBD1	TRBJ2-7	CAISGGGAGAYEQYF
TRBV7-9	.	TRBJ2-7	CASSLREAGSYEQYF
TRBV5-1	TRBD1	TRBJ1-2	CASSPGTGEWYGYTF
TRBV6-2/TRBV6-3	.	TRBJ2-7	CASSLTRTASYEQYF
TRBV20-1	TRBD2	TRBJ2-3	CSARGPFGGRRTTSTDTQYF
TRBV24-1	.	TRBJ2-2	CATSDARGQTGELFF
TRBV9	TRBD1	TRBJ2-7	CASSEGGQGAIYEQYF
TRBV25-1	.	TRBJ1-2	CASSTSPWGYTF
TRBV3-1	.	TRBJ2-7	CASSHALAVGEQYF
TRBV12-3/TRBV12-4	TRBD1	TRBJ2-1	CASSAGQGGYNEQFF
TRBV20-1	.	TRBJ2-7	CSARSKEDYGMWQYF
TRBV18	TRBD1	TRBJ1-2	CASSSGQGEGYTF
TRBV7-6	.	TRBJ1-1	CASSSLEYNTEAFF
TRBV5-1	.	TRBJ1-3	CASSFAGGNTIYF
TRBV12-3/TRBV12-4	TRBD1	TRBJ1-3	CASSHGQGGYSGNTIYF
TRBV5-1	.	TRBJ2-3	CASSSRGVGPADTQYF
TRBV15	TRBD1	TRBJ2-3	CATSRERQGADTQYF
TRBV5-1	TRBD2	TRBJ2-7	CASSRGGVSYEQYF
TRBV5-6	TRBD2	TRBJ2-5	CASSLVAGVKETQYF
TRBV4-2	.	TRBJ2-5	CASSRRGNGQETQYF
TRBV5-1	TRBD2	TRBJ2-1	CASSSASGGLDSYNEQFF
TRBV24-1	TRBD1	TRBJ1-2	CATSDRTGDNYGYTF
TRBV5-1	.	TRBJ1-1	CASSLTQVNTEAFF
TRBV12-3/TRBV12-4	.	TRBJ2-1	CASTTGGLNEQFF
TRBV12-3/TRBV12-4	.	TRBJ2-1	CASSPFFLDQFF
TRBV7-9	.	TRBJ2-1	CASSLAPRVMNEQFF
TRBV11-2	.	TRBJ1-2	CASSLDRDGGYTF
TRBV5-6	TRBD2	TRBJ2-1	CASGSGGSYNEQFF
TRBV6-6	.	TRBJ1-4	CASSYPGGGDETLFF
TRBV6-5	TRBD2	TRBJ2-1	CASSSGLLSYNEQFF
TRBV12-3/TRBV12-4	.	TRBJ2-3	CASLFSTDTQYF
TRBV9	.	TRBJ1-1	CASSLEGGRGTEAFF
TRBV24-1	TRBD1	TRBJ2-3	CATSDRRSPQGADTQYF
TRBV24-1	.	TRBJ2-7	CATSDPSRYEQYF
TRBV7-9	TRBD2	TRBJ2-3	CASRRLTSGGTSTDTQYF
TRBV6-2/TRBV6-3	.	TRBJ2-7	CASSNRVPLYEQYF